Sequencing of this T cell receptor (beta chain) was carried out in a study of cytomegalovirus exposure and HLA in healthy donors (dated by TCRdb to the late 2010s). The study in broad terms: An earlier analysis of approximately 640 of the donors reported approximately 300 Gb of sequence data and around 120 million unique TCR beta sequences from around 200 million T cells. Approximately 330 gigabases of sequencing data and around 80 million unique TCR sequences made up an early release that covered approximately 700 HLA-typed donors. Of the 300 to 450 genotyped donors, around 81% fell in the genetic ancestry cluster associated with self-reported Caucasian donors. The aim of the study was to test whether cataloging public T cell receptors could identify signatures of past pathogen exposure. Using immunosequencing, the study profiled T cell repertoires from about 610 subjects and related those repertoires to cytomegalovirus serostatus. In addition to the first cohort of about 650 subjects, a separate validation cohort of approximately 110 different subjects was used. High-throughput TCR immunosequencing, statistical association of individual TCRs with disease status, and machine learning were combined to predict cytomegalovirus infection status. In a later analysis, previously published TCR beta repertoires from fewer than 750 donors were re-analyzed and high-resolution HLA genotyping was added so that TCR occurrence patterns could be studied. In the later analysis, no new phenotypic data were used to find candidate immune exposures; instead, reliance was placed on TCR beta sequences and their occurrence across donors. In an earlier analysis of roughly 540 of the donors, high-throughput TCR beta sequencing was used to judge whether each TCR beta V gene segment behaved as functional or pseudogenic. Donor age, sex, ethnicity and CMV serostatus were compiled alongside the repertoire data. In a later genetic analysis, genome-wide SNP genotypes for about three fifths of the roughly 670 donors were used, and that subset was treated as a discovery cohort. Every repertoire in the discovery cohort had been generated on one and the same sequencing platform. Both class I and class II loci were covered by HLA typing, at four-digit resolution. The number of donors typed differed by locus, with roughly 629-640 for A, B, C, DRB1 and DQB1, around 500 for DQA1, approximately 570 for DPA1, and 472 for DPB1. Roughly five DR-DQ haplotypes were handled as single units for association and clustering, since linkage in the cohort was strong. Among roughly 400 genotyped donors of the cohort, an average of about 240,000 unique TCR beta nucleotide sequences was sequenced per donor, of which roughly 18% were non-productive. Broad study findings and their caveats: In a later genetic analysis, fewer N-insertions in productive TCRs were reported among donors in an Asian-associated ancestry cluster than the roughly 700-donor mean. Presence/absence analyses assumed roughly uniform sequencing depth across donors, an assumption that may not hold. The sequencing pipeline was judged likely to have produced a cluster of highly shared sequence variants as a technical artifact. In the study, some 160 TCR beta chains were listed as associated with cytomegalovirus. In a later analysis, HLA-associated TCR beta chains showed more clonal expansion and lower generation probabilities than non-associated chains that were equally common. Linkage disequilibrium might explain the correlated functional status among segregating V segments, but an unknown experimental factor could not be excluded. In a later analysis, the rate of TCR association differed among HLA loci, with DRB1 alleles having the most associated TCRs and HLA-C alleles having the fewest. Three of the identified cytomegalovirus-associated TCR beta chains were confirmed in vitro to be specific for cytomegalovirus antigens. In a later genetic analysis, a missense DCLRE1C variant was associated with V-gene and J-gene trimming of TCR beta chains, and the association was replicated in an independent cohort. It was suggested by the authors that the approach could potentially be generalized to other disease states and immunological phenotypes. For the cohort, immune exposure information was limited to CMV serostatus. In both the original and validation cohorts, the classifier was reported to diagnose cytomegalovirus status with high specificity and sensitivity. At a false discovery rate of 0.05, a later analysis linked fewer than 20,000 TCR beta sequences to specific HLA alleles. Because counts were too low, about 18 rarely observed V segments, including chromosome 9 orphons, were excluded from the earlier analysis of around 590 of the donors. Strong co-occurrence of HLA alleles, especially DR and DQ, made assigning TCR associations to individual alleles difficult. A later analysis found that most CMV-associated TCR beta chains appeared HLA-restricted, with HLA associations seemingly driven largely by CMV exposure. Several of the top co-occurrence clusters appeared to be linked to parvovirus B19, influenza, CMV and Epstein-Barr virus, according to a later analysis. A further reported finding was that TCR beta sequences accurately predicted the HLA-A and HLA-B alleles for most subjects in the first cohort. Because some donors lacked HLA typing at each locus, the association tests relied only on the typed subset. In an earlier analysis of about 550 of the donors, most TCR beta V segments were observed in productive rearrangements about 87% or about 30% of the time, broadly matching IMGT annotations. Across donors, most TCR sequences were observed very rarely, whereas some public TCRs were present in many individuals. Only TCR beta chains were sequenced in this cohort, and the absence of alpha or paired-chain data limited detectable features. Some IMGT-functional V segments, including TRBV6-2 and TRBV6-3, could not be told apart with the 87-base-pair reads, so those segments were excluded.

CDR1 ENHRY and CDR2 SYGVKD were looked up in the germline V gene. V gives up 0 bases and J gives up 0 bases, and the segment between their germline ends measures 8 bases. The CDR3 spans 15 residues, from the cysteine through the phenylalanine. Solely the CDR3 DNA is kept, with 45 bases framed from the first base. In total, around 600 healthy bone marrow donors made up the cohort. At the time of sampling, all cohort members were nominally healthy, though unrecorded immune exposures were likely present. The donor tested CMV seronegative and was one of the 352 seronegative cohort members. A peripheral blood sample was provided by each donor, and peripheral blood mononuclear cells were used for TCR beta sequencing. The Qiagen DNeasy Blood Extraction Kit was used to extract genomic DNA from the blood cell samples. Library preparation used the immunoSEQ multiplex PCR assay. A mixture of 60 forward primers for TCR Vbeta segments and 13 reverse primers for TCR Jbeta segments was used in the multiplex PCR. A multiplex PCR assay on genomic DNA amplified the CDR3 region of rearranged TCR beta genes. Amplified TCR beta libraries were sequenced as 87-base-pair reads on the Illumina HiSeq System. In the paper's pipeline: In a later analysis, tens of millions of unique TCR beta chains were counted across the approximately 640 repertoires, and roughly 11 million of these chains were shared by at least two donors. Raw reads were error-corrected and collapsed into unique sequences by a nearest-neighbor algorithm in which closely related sequences were merged to remove PCR and sequencing errors. Alignment of CDR3 sequences to IMGT reference sequences was used to assign V, D and J gene segments. Each retained sequence needed at least a six-nucleotide match to both a V gene segment and a J gene segment. Rearrangements were called productive when the CDR3 lacked stop codons and stayed in frame with V and J; all others were non-productive. Following IMGT convention, CDR3 was defined as the stretch from the second conserved V-encoded cysteine to the conserved J-encoded phenylalanine. Sequences without an unambiguous match to a single V gene segment were excluded from the earlier analysis of about 600 of the donors. An earlier analysis of approximately 590 of the donors called V segments functional above 56.7% productive rearrangements and segregating when the between-donor standard deviation exceeded 5%. To diagnose cytomegalovirus status from the catalog of TCR beta chain sequences, a statistical classification framework was built. In a later analysis, TCR nucleotide sequences were compared against IMGT/GENE-DB human TR gene sequences so that V and J genes could be assigned. A later analysis assigned CDR3 sequences and most-parsimonious VDJ recombination scenarios with the TCRdist pipeline. In a later analysis, every TCR beta chain was defined by the combination of its CDR3 amino acid sequence and its V-gene family, and reads without a unique V-gene family were dropped. To address suspected cross-contamination and a sequencing artifact, a later analysis removed around 590 highly shared, low-generation-probability nucleotide sequences. In a later analysis, a clonal expansion index for each public chain was calculated from normalized within-repertoire ranks of inferred template counts. In a later analysis, generation probabilities were computed with a VDJ recombination model fitted to out-of-frame rearrangements, and the resulting probabilities were checked against IGoR. In a later analysis, hypergeometric tests were used to score TCR-TCR, TCR-HLA and TCR-CMV co-occurrence, with a repertoire-size bias correction applied to TCR pairs. False discovery rates were estimated in a later analysis by permuting HLA or CMV assignments 20 times. In a later analysis, co-occurring TCRs were grouped using DBSCAN, and TCRdist sequence similarity was added for clustering within HLA-allele-positive subsets. For co-occurrence clustering, repertoires with fewer than 30,000 or more than 120,000 public chains were excluded, along with roughly 5 repertoires with anomalous nucleotide sharing. TCRdb mirrors the immuneACCESS table, restricted to in-frame sequences. Some clones are absent from its copies; in checked studies, under half trace to an unresolved V gene, and the reason for the others is unknown. D and trimming were read from the DNA, whereas the V and J calls and clone size are those reported in that table. The sample table contains some 200,000 clones; only one count was recorded for approximately 85% of them. The ten largest clonotypes hold about 0.8% of the sample.

For this clone: Its antigen specificity is not known. No base quality values were provided; no much bigger clone lies one nucleotide off.

The receptor was derived from a woman under 30 in good health and CMV-seronegative. The chain is assembled from TRBV10-3 and TRBJ1-2; the D gene is not confidently resolved. Sequences were obtained from PBMCs. The DNA sequence is given as TGTGCCATCAGTGAGTCTACAGACACTAACTATGGCTACACCTTC. It codes for CAISESTDTNYGYTF.